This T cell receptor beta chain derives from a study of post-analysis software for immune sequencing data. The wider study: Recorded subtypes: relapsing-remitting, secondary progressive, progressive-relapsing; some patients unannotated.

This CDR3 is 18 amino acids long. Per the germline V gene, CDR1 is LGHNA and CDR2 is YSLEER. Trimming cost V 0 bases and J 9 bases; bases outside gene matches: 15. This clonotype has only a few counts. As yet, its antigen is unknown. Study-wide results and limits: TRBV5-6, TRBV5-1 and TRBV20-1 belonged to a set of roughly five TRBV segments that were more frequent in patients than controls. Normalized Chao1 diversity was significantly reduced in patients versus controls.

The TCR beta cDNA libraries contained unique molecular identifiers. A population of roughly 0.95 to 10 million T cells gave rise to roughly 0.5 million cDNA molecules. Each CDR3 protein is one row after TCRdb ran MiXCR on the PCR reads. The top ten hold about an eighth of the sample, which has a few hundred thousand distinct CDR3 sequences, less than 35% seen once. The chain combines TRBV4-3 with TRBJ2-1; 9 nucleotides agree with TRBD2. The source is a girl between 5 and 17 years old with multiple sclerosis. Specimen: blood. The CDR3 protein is CASSQESGGTSRRGEQFF. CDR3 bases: TGCGCCAGCAGCCAAGAATCGGGCGGGACTAGCAGGCGTGGTGAGCAGTTCTTC.